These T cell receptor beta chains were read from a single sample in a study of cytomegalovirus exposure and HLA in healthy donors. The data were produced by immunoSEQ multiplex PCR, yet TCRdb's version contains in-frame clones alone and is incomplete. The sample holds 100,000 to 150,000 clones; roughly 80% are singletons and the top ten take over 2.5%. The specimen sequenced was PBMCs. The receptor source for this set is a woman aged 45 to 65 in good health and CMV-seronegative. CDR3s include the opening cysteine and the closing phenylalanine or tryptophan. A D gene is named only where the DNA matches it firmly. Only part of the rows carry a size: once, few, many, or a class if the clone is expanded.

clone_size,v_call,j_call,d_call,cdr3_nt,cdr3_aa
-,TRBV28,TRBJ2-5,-,TGTGCCAGCAGCTATGGTGAGACCCAGTACTTC,CASSYGETQYF
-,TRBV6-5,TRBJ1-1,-,TGTGCCAGCAACACAGGGAACACTGAAGCTTTCTTT,CASNTGNTEAFF
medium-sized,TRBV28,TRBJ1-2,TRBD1,TGTGCCAGCAAACAGGGGTATGGCTACACCTTC,CASKQGYGYTF
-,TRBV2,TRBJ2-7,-,TGTGCCAGCAGTGATAGTAGGGGGATCTCCTACGAGCAGTACTTC,CASSDSRGISYEQYF
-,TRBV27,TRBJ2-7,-,TGTGCCAGCAGTTTATCGTCACAGGAAGGGCACGAGCAGTACTTC,CASSLSSQEGHEQYF
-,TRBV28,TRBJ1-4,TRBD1,TGTGCCAGCAGTTACAGGGGGGCTAATGAAAAACTGTTTTTT,CASSYRGANEKLFF
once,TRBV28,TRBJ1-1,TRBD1,TGTGCCAGAAAAGGGGGCGCGGGGACTGAAGCTTTCTTT,CARKGGAGTEAFF
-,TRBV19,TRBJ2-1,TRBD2,TGTGCCAGTAGTATGGGGACTAGCGGGAGGAACGAGCAGTTCTTC,CASSMGTSGRNEQFF
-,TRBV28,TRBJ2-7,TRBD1,TGTGCCAGCACCCTGACAGGGGGCGACTACGAGCAGTACTTC,CASTLTGGDYEQYF
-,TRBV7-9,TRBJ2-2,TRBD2,TGTTCCAGCAGCTTAGGGTTAGCGGGAGCGAACACCGGGGAGCTGTTTTTT,CSSSLGLAGANTGELFF
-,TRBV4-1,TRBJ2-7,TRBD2,TGCGCCAGCAGCGTGATGGCGACTAGCGGGACCTACGAGCAGTACTTC,CASSVMATSGTYEQYF
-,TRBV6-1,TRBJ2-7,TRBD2,TGTGCCAGCAGTGAGATAGCGGGGGGCCCCTACGAGCAGTACTTC,CASSEIAGGPYEQYF
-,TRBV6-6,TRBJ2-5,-,TGTGCCAGCAGTTACGAGACAGTTCAAGAGACCCAGTACTTC,CASSYETVQETQYF
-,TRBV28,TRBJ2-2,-,TGTGCCAGCAGATCCGCCGACAGAAAAAACACCGGGGAGCTGTTTTTT,CASRSADRKNTGELFF
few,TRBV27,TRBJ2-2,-,TGTGCCAGCAGTTTTGCAGGGATCACCGGGGAGCTGTTTTTT,CASSFAGITGELFF
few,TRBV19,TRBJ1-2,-,TGTGCCAGTAGCCCTCCTACCCCCACCTGGAGATACACCTTC,CASSPPTPTWRYTF
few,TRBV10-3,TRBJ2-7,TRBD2,TGTGCCATCAGTGATATCGAAGGGCTAGCGGGAGGGTACGAGCAGTACTTC,CAISDIEGLAGGYEQYF
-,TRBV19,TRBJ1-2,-,TGTGCCAGTAGCACCGGGGGGGCAGTCTATGGCTACACCTTC,CASSTGGAVYGYTF
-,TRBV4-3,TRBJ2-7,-,TGCGCCAGCAGCCAAGTAGTAGGGGACATGAAGTACTTC,CASSQVVGDMKYF
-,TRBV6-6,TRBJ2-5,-,TGTGCCAGCAGGGGTGGACAGCCAGAGACCCAGTACTTC,CASRGGQPETQYF
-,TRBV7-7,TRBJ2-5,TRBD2,TGTGCCAGCAGCCCCGGACTAGCGGGAAAGCAAGAGACCCAGTACTTC,CASSPGLAGKQETQYF
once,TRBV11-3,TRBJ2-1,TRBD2,TGTGCCAGCAGCTTGGGACTAGCGGGAGTGGGTGAGCAGTTCTTC,CASSLGLAGVGEQFF
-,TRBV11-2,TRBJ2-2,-,TGTGCCAGCAGACCTTCAGGGGCCGGGGAGCTGTTTTTT,CASRPSGAGELFF
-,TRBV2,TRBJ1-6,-,TGTGCCAGCAGTTGGGACATCCCCGACTATAATTCACCCCTCCACTTT,CASSWDIPDYNSPLHF
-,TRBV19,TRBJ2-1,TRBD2,TGTGCCAGTAGTCCTAGCGGGAGCTCCTACAATGAGCAGTTCTTC,CASSPSGSSYNEQFF
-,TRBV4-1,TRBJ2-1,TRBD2,TGCGCCAGCAGACCTTGGACTAGCGGACTAGGAGTTTGGTTCTTC,CASRPWTSGLGVWFF
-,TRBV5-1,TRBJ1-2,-,TGCGCCAGCAGCTTGGCTGATGGGCCGGGGGGCTATGGCTACACCTTC,CASSLADGPGGYGYTF
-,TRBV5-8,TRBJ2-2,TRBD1,TGTGCCAGCAGCACACAGGGGTCCTCCACCGGGGAGCTGTTTTTT,CASSTQGSSTGELFF
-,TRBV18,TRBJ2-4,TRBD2,TGTGCCAGCTCACCTGACCTAGCGGGAGATAACATTCAGTACTTC,CASSPDLAGDNIQYF
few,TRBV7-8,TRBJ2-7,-,TGTGCCAGCAGCTTAAGGGGATCAGAAGATTACTTC,CASSLRGSEDYF
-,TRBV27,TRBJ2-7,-,TGTGCCAGCAGCCCTGCGCAGGCGCCAGTTGGCGAGCAGTACTTC,CASSPAQAPVGEQYF
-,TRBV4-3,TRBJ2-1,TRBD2,TGCGCCAGCAGCCAAGGGCTAGCGGGGGGCAATGAGCAGTTCTTC,CASSQGLAGGNEQFF
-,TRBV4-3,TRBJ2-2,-,TGCGCCAGCAGCCGCTTGACGGAGGGCACCGGGGAGCTGTTTTTT,CASSRLTEGTGELFF
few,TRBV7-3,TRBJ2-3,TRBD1,TGTGCCAGCAGCCCGTCGGACAGGACGGATACGCAGTATTTT,CASSPSDRTDTQYF
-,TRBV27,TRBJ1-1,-,TGTGCCAGCAGGGAGGACAGCCGGACCGTGAACACTGAAGCTTTCTTT,CASREDSRTVNTEAFF
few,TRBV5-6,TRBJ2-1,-,TGTGCCAGCAGCTTAGCTCACAATGAGCAGTTCTTC,CASSLAHNEQFF
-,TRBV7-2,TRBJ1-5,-,TGTGCCAGCAGCTTGGAGGGTTTCGGTCAGCCCCAGCATTTT,CASSLEGFGQPQHF
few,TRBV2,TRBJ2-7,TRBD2,TGTGCCAGCAGTCGGACTAGCTCCTACGAGCAGTACTTC,CASSRTSSYEQYF
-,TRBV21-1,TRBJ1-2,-,TGTGCCAGCAGCCAATGGGGCAGGGGGCTCGTTGGCTACACCTTC,CASSQWGRGLVGYTF
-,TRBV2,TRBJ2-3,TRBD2,TGTGCCAGCACGTGGCGGGAGGGCCTTGATACGCACTATTTT,CASTWREGLDTHYF
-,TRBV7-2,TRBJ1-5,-,TGTGCCAGCAGCTTAGCCGGCAGGGGCAATCAGCCCCAGCATTTT,CASSLAGRGNQPQHF
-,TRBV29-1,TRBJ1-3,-,TGCAGCGTTGCTGAGGGAGTAAACACCATATATTTT,CSVAEGVNTIYF